This T cell receptor (beta chain) was retrieved from a study of blood T cell repertoires in COVID-19. Whole-study context: Acute-phase and convalescent COVID-19 samples originated in the United States, Italy and Spain. Nucleic acid was either cDNA or gDNA, and it came from T cells, B-cell-depleted T cells, or PBMCs.

The CDR3 has 14 amino acids. The V end was cut by 8 bases, the J end by 5 bases, with 18 bases between. Germline V CDR1 and CDR2: SGHTA, FQGNSA. A word on this clone: The same CDR3 is also encoded by other DNA sequences in this sample.

Original data processing: Scientists estimated how many nucleated cells there were by amplifying reference gene primers. Data came from immunoSEQ multiplex PCR; TCRdb stores just in-frame clones and leaves some out. Clone size and V and J calls were adopted from that table, with D and trimming inferred from the DNA. Here the sample spans 90,000 to 100,000 clones, about 86% being singletons. Sequenced input: peripheral blood. This sequence joins TRBV7-2 and TRBJ2-5, with a possible D match to TRBD2 (6 bases). The receptor's source is a man in his sixties with acute or convalescent COVID-19. The CDR3 coding sequence is TGTGCCAGCTCCTTAGCGGCCACTAGGGAGACCCAGTACTTC. Protein: CASSLAATRETQYF.